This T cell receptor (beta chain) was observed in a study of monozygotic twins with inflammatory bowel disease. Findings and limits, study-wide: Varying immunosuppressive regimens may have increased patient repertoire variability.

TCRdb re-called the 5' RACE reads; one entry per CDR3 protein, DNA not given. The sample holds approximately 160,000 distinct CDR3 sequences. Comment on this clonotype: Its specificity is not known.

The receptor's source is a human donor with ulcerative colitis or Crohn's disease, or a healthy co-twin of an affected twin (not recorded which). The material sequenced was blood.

The chain's CDR3 is CAISDRVAGANVLTF. This chain connects TRBV10-3 to TRBJ2-6; TCRdb's assignment of TRBD1 cannot be checked, as there is no DNA. The CDR3 has 15 amino acids. Germline V gives CDR1 ENHRY, CDR2 SYGVKD.